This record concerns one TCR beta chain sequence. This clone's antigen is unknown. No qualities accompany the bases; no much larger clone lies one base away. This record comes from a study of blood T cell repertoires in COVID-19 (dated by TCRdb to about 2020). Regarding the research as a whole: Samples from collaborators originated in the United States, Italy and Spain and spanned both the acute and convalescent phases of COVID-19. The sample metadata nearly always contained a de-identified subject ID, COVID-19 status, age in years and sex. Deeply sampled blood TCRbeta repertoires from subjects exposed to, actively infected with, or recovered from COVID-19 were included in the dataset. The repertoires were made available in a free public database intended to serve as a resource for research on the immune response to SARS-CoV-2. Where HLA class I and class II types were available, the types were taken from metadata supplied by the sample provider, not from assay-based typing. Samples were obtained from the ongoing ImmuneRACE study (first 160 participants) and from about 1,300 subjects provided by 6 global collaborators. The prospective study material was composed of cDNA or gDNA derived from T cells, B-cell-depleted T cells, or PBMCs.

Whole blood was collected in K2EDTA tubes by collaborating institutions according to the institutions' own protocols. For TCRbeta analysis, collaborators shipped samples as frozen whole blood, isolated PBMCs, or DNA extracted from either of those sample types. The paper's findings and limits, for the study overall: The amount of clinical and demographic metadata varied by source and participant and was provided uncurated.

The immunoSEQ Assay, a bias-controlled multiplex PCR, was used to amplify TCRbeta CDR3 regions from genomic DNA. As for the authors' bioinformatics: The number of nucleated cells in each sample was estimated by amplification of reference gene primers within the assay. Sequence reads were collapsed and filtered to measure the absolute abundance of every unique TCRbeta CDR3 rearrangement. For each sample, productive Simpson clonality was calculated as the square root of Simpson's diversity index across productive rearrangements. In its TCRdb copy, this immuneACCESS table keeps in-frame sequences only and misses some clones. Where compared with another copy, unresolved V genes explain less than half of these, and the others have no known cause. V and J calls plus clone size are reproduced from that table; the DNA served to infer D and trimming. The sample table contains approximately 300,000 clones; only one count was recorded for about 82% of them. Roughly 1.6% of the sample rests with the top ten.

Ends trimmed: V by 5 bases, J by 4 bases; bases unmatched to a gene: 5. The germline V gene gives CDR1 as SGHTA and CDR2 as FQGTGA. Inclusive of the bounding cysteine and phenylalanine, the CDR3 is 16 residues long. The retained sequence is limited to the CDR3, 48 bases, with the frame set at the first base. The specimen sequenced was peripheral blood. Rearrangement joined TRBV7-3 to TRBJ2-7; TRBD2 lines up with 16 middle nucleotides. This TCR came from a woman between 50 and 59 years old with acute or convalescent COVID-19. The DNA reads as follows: TGTGCCAGCAGCAAGGGACTAGCGGGAGGGCCGTACGAGCAGTACTTC. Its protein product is CASSKGLAGGPYEQYF.